The 17 T cell receptor beta chains presented below share a single source sample, sequenced in a study of blood T cell repertoires in COVID-19. Here immunoSEQ multiplex PCR was the method, and the copy in TCRdb shows in-frame clones only, minus some. The sample records around 330,000 clones, roughly nine tenths being singletons. The specimen sequenced was PBMCs or T cells enriched from blood (not recorded which). Receptors originate from a man in his sixties who had recovered from COVID-19.

This chain connects TRBV19 to TRBJ1-2; tentative D call: TRBD1 (5 bases). The CDR3 is 14 amino acids. V was pared by 8 bases and J by 5 bases, with 18 bases between. The germline CDR1 and CDR2 sequences are LNHDA and SQIVND (reference sequence). CDR3: CASRQWGDGYGYTF. The CDR3 bases are TGTGCCAGTCGCCAATGGGGCGACGGTTATGGCTACACCTTC.

This clone was picked up one time. This chain connects TRBV6-5 to TRBJ1-1; the D is unclear. CDR1 is MNHEY, CDR2 SVGAGI, per germline. The CDR3 has 13 residues. V lost 2 bases and J 3 bases, leaving 7 bases between the germline ends. The CDR3 sequence: CASSYVPDTEAFF. In nucleotides, the CDR3 is TGTGCCAGCAGTTACGTCCCGGACACTGAAGCTTTCTTT.

This clone was recorded only once. The chain carries TRBV5-6 and TRBJ2-1, with 9 bases aligning to TRBD2. Germline trimming cut 1 base from V and 13 bases from J; bases unmatched to any gene: 6. The CDR3 spans 13 residues. CDR1 SGHDT and CDR2 YYEEEE come from the germline V gene. The CDR3 protein is CASSLRLAGIQFF. CDR3 DNA: TGTGCCAGCAGCTTGAGGCTAGCGGGGATTCAGTTCTTC.

The table lists this clone with a count of one. The J gene is TRBJ2-1, the V gene TRBV11-3; TRBD2 might be the D (5 bases). Germline CDR1 SGHNT, CDR2 YENEEA. Trimming pared 4 bases from V and 9 bases from J, leaving 10 bases between. The CDR3 runs to 12 residues. CDR3 sequence (DNA): TGTGCCAGCAGCTCACTTGGACTTGAGCAGTTCTTC. It codes for CASSSLGLEQFF.

The chain employs TRBV27 and TRBJ1-2; D is unclear. This CDR3 region has 13 residues. With 0 bases removed from V and 6 bases from J, the gap between germline ends came to 8 bases. Per the germline V gene, CDR1 is MNHEY and CDR2 is SMNVEV (reference sequence). CDR3 sequence: CASSLSRVNGYTF. The CDR3 DNA reads as TGTGCCAGCAGTTTATCGAGGGTTAATGGCTACACCTTC.

This chain uses TRBV7-9 with TRBJ2-7; D perhaps matches TRBD1 (6 bases). This CDR3 comprises 14 residues. V was pared by 1 base and J by 0 bases, with 7 bases between. Germline CDR1 reads SEHNR; CDR2 reads FQNEAQ (reference sequence). The CDR3 here is CASSLGGHSYEQYF. The CDR3, as DNA: TGTGCCAGCAGCTTAGGGGGACACTCCTACGAGCAGTACTTC.

This rearrangement joins TRBV9 to TRBJ2-2; 9 bases map to TRBD1. This CDR3 is built from 14 residues. Germline-derived CDR1 and CDR2 are SGDLS and YYNGEE. Losses at the gene ends were 7 bases for V and 1 base for J; bases not matched to a gene: 2. The CDR3 bases are TGTGCCAGCGGGACAGGGCTGAACACCGGGGAGCTGTTTTTT. It encodes CASGTGLNTGELFF. The whole variable domain, remainder taken from reference TRBV9 and TRBJ2-2, is DSGVTQTPKHLITATGQRVTLRCSPRSGDLSVYWYQQSLDQGLQFLIQYYNGEERAKGNILERFSAQQFPDLHSELNLSSLELGDSALYFCASGTGLNTGELFFGEGSRLTVL.

V usage is TRBV6-5 and J usage is TRBJ1-2; 8 nucleotides align to TRBD1. The CDR3 runs to 14 residues. Germline CDR1 is MNHEY and CDR2 is SVGAGI. The trim removed 5 bases at V and 7 bases at J, leaving 9 bases unmatched. The CDR3 DNA reads as TGTGCCAGCAGTCCAAATGACAGGGGAGGTGGCTACACCTTC. It is translated as CASSPNDRGGGYTF.

The CDR3 DNA reads TGTGCCAGCAGTCCCGGGACAGGGTGGGCCGGGGCCAACGTCCTGACTTTC. Its protein is CASSPGTGWAGANVLTF. This chain links TRBV5-8 with TRBJ2-6; 9 nucleotides line up with TRBD1. The length of the CDR3 is 17 residues. V lost 5 bases, J lost 4 bases, and 10 bases stayed unmatched. In germline, CDR1 is SGHTS, CDR2 YDEGEE.

The V call is TRBV11-2, the J call TRBJ1-3, with D unresolved. V lost 5 bases, J lost 6 bases, and 14 bases lay in between. CDR3 length: 14 amino acids. Germline CDR1 reads SGHAT; CDR2 reads FQNNGV. CDR3 coding DNA: TGTGCCAGCAGCCCTTCCCGTTCCGTAAACACCATATATTTT. It specifies CASSPSRSVNTIYF.

The chain is built from TRBV7-9 and TRBJ2-5; D possibly corresponds to TRBD2 (6 bases). The germline V and J ends were trimmed by 6 bases and 1 base, with 12 bases remaining between them. Germline V CDR1 and CDR2: SEHNR, FQNEAQ (reference sequence). The CDR3 consists of 14 residues. In nucleotides, the CDR3 is TGTGCCAGCAGACTGGGGGGAAGCCAAGAGACCCAGTACTTC. Translating it yields CASRLGGSQETQYF. The full variable domain, in which reference TRBV7-9 and TRBJ2-5 provide the parts outside the CDR3, is DTGVSQNPRHKITKRGQNVTFRCDPISEHNRLYWYRQTLGQGPEFLTYFQNEAQLEKSRLLSDRFSAERPKGSFSTLEIQRTEQGDSAMYLCASRLGGSQETQYFGPGTRLLVL.

This chain uses TRBV5-4 with TRBJ1-4, with D maybe TRBD1 (6 bases). The CDR3 has 17 amino acids. Trimming shortened V by 4 bases and J by 7 bases, and 23 bases separated the two germline ends. CDR1 is SGHNT and CDR2 is YYREEE in the germline V gene (reference sequence). This CDR3 reads CASSPWGGASGREKLFF. The CDR3 bases are TGTGCCAGCAGCCCCTGGGGGGGCGCGTCCGGACGTGAAAAACTGTTTTTT.

V and J are TRBV7-3 and TRBJ2-3, with D maybe TRBD2 (5 bases). Deletions cut 1 base from V and 3 bases from J, with 14 bases between. There are 16 residues in the CDR3. CDR1 and CDR2 from the germline V gene are SGHTA and FQGTGA. This chain's CDR3 is CASSLKARGRTDTQYF. CDR3 in DNA: TGTGCCAGCAGCTTAAAGGCCCGGGGAAGGACAGATACGCAGTATTTT. Drawing the rest from reference TRBV7-3 and TRBJ2-3, the complete variable domain is GAGVSQTPSNKVTEKGKYVELRCDPISGHTALYWYRQSLGQGPEFLIYFQGTGAADDSGLPNDRFFAVRPEGSVSTLKIQRTERGDSAVYLCASSLKARGRTDTQYFGPGTRLTVL.

This clone was recorded a few times. Other nucleotide sequences from this sample produce the same CDR3. The gene calls are TRBV18 and TRBJ1-2; 7 nucleotides line up with TRBD1. V dropped 3 bases and J dropped 2; count of bases not matched to a gene: 0. The germline gives CDR1 KGHSH, CDR2 LQKENI. The CDR3 covers 13 residues. CDR3 sequence reads: CASSPDRNYGYTF. The CDR3 region has the DNA TGTGCCAGCTCACCGGACAGGAACTATGGCTACACCTTC. The full variable domain, rest sourced from reference TRBV18 and TRBJ1-2, is NAGVMQNPRHLVRRRGQEARLRCSPMKGHSHVYWYRQLPEEGLKFMVYLQKENIIDESGMPKERFSAEFPKEGPSILRIQQVVRGDSAAYFCASSPDRNYGYTFGSGTRLTVV.

The rearrangement links TRBV4-2 to TRBJ2-7; a weak D match, TRBD2 (5 bases). The CDR3 length is 17 residues. The V end was cut by 1 base, the J end by 2 bases, with 18 bases between. CDR1 LGHNA and CDR2 YNFKEQ come from the germline V gene. In DNA form, the CDR3 reads TGTGCCAGCAGCCAAGGCGGCGGGCGACTCGTCGCCTACGAGCAGTACTTC. This gives the protein CASSQGGGRLVAYEQYF.

V and J are TRBV5-4 and TRBJ1-6, with D possibly TRBD1 on 5 matching bases. CDR3 length equals 14 residues. Germline V lookup: CDR1 SGHNT, CDR2 YYREEE (reference sequence). V was cut by 0 bases and J by 8 bases, with 9 bases left in between. The CDR3 is CASSLGQGDSPLHF. CDR3 coding DNA: TGTGCCAGCAGCTTGGGGCAGGGTGATTCACCCCTCCACTTT.

This clone was seen a single time. This chain links TRBV5-1 with TRBJ2-1, with TRBD2 as a possible D gene (6 bases). CDR1 is SGHRS and CDR2 is YFSETQ in the germline V gene. The CDR3 sequence is 15 residues long. Deletions cut 1 base from V and 0 bases from J, with 8 bases between. The CDR3 region is CASSLPGSSYNEQFF. The CDR3 DNA reads TGCGCCAGCAGCTTGCCCGGGAGCTCCTACAATGAGCAGTTCTTC.